This is a list of T cell receptor beta chains from one sample in a study of T cell responses to AZD1222 COVID-19 vaccine. Libraries were prepared by immunoSEQ multiplex PCR; TCRdb keeps only in-frame clonotypes and omits some of them. The sample includes more than 65,000 clones, 70% to 85% seen only once; the top ten take over 20%. This sample comprised peripheral blood, obtained on day 0 of AZD1222 vaccination. All receptors come from an adult in good health. Each CDR3 is given without its conserved first and last residue.

TRBJ2-1	TRBV6-6	ASSPLQGVNDEQF
TRBJ2-7	TRBV2	ASSRSGVEQY
TRBJ2-1	TRBV5-1	ASGQIPEQF
TRBJ1-1	TRBV19	ASSLFTGDTEAF
TRBJ2-3	TRBV2	ASSEKGWEDTQY
TRBJ2-1	TRBV19	ASGTQPPNEQF
TRBJ1-2	TRBV19	ASSTSAGNNYGYT
TRBJ2-1	TRBV7-9	ASRDTGRKYNEQF
TRBJ2-1	TRBV5-1	ASSADHNEQF
TRBJ1-1	TRBV2	ARRSEVNTEAF
TRBJ1-3	TRBV20-1	SAVGNTIY
TRBJ1-4	TRBV7-2	ASSPRTYNEKLF
TRBJ2-7	TRBV19	ASSLAGGAYEQY
TRBJ1-2	TRBV19	ASSPTGLNYGYT
TRBJ2-1	TRBV2	ASSSGLAGRNEQF
TRBJ1-1	TRBV29-1	SVERASSEAF
TRBJ1-1	TRBV15	ATSRDRGVAEAF
TRBJ1-1	TRBV7-9	ASSLMTEAF
TRBJ2-1	TRBV6-2/TRBV6-3	ASSYVGTRDEQF
TRBJ1-2	TRBV9	ASSDNYGYT
TRBJ1-1	TRBV18	ASSPPLGAGTEAF
TRBJ2-1	TRBV10-3	AISGGEDEQF
TRBJ2-7	TRBV24-1	ATSDLMRQGATASEQY
TRBJ2-2	TRBV7-9	ASGPARAPIAGELF
TRBJ1-1	TRBV19	ASSPDRAPHTEAF
TRBJ1-5	TRBV3-1/TRBV3-2	ASSASNSPQH
TRBJ1-5	TRBV2	ASSENRNQPQH
TRBJ1-5	TRBV7-8	ASSGARSNQPQH
TRBJ2-3	TRBV11-3	ASSSSGSLATDTQY
TRBJ2-7	TRBV7-9	ASSQGVRGSYEQY
TRBJ2-7	TRBV5-1	ASSQGDSSYEQY
TRBJ1-1	TRBV4-3	ASSHADRGRTEAF
TRBJ2-3	TRBV21-1	ASSKAGQGNPDTQY
TRBJ1-2	TRBV2	ASSVGTGYRGYT
TRBJ2-1	TRBV7-9	ASSQPGEAGLAYNEQF
TRBJ1-1	TRBV2	ASSARLTTRAF
TRBJ2-2	TRBV6-6	ASQGASNTGELF
TRBJ1-2	TRBV7-9	ASSSQGATTYIFYGYT
TRBJ2-2	TRBV27	ASSSRQGADNTGELF
TRBJ1-2	TRBV9	ASSVGLGQMDNYGYT
TRBJ2-1	TRBV5-1	ASSGGQALSSYNEQF
TRBJ2-5	TRBV6-1	ASSHIAETQETQY
TRBJ1-2	TRBV3-1/TRBV3-2	ASSQKGQARGYT
TRBJ1-4	TRBV2	ASSPLTGEVEKLF
TRBJ1-1	TRBV2	ASTRGDSKMNTEAF
TRBJ2-4	TRBV12-3/TRBV12-4	ASSPRNENIQY
TRBJ2-7	TRBV12-3/TRBV12-4	ASSLGVSYEQY
TRBJ2-5	TRBV3-1/TRBV3-2	ASSLTGSQETQY
TRBJ1-2	TRBV19	ASTPAERSNYGYT